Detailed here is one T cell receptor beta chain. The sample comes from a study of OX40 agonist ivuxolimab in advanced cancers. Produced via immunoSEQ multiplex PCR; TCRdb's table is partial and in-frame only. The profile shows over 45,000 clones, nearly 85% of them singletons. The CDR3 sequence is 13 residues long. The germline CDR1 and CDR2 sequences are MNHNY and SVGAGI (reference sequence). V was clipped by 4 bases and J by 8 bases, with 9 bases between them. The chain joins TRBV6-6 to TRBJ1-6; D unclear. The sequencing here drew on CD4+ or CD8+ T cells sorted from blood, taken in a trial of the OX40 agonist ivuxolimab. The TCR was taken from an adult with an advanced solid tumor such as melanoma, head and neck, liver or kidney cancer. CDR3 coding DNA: TGTGCCAGCAGTTCCGGTCACGATTCACCCCTCCACTTT. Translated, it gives CASSSGHDSPLHF.